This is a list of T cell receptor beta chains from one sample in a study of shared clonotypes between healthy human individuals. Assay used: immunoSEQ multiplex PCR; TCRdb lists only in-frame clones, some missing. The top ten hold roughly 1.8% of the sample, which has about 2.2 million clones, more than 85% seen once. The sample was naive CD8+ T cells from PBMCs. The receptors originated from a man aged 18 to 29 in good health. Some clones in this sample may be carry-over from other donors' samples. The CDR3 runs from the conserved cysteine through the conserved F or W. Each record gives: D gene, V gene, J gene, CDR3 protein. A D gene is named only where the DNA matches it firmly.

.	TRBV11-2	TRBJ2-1	CASSLDRWGQGPHNEQFF
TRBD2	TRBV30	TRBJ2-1	CAWTPGLAFSEQFF
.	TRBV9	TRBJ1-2	CASSVAPRSEGVYGYTF
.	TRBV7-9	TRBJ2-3	CASSLDLKDTQYF
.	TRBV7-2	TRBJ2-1	CASSRITEQFF
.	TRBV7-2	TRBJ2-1	CASSLTPPLYNEQFF
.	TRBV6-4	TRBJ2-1	CASSDFGGSEQFF
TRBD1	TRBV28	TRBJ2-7	CASSTRWTGPLGDEQYF
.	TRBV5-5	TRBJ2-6	CASSLGPYSGANVLTF
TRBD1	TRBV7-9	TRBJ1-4	CASSSNQDRVGEKLFF
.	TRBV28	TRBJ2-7	CASSLSGRSIEQYF
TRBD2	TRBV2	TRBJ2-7	CASRTGTSGSYEQYF
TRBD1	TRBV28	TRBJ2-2	CASSLRDRERTGELFF
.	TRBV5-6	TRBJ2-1	CASSPSGGLADEQFF
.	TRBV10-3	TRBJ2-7	CATGPPPNEQYF
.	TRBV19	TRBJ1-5	CASSIQGTSNQPQHF
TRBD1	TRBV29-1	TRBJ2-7	CSVPGQGVYEQYF
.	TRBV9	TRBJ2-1	CASSVVPTVNEQFF
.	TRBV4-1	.	CASSQGRAVVDEQYF
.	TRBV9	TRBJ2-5	CASSVVPRQETQYF
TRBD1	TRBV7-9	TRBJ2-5	CASSPGQGLQETQYF
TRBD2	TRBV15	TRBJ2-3	CATSMTSGRPDTQYF
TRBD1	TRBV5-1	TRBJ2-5	CASSPGTGGWETQYF
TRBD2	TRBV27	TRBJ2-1	CASSPTSGDYNEQFF
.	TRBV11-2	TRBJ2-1	CASRPTGYNEQFF
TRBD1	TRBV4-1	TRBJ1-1	CASSPVQGGTEAFF
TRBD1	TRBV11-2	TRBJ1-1	CASSLTRGLGTEAFF
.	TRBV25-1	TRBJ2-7	CASSDRKGGRDEQYF
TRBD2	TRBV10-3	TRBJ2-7	CAISGLAADEQYF
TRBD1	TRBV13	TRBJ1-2	CASSVLGTGGRRGDGYTF
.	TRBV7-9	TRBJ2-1	CASSPPTGRGYNEQFF
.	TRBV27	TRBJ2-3	CASSFQVVTDTQYF
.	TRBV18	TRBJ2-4	CASSPGDRVNIQYF
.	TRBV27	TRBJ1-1	CASSLRAGAEAFF
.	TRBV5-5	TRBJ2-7	CASSLGIYEQYF
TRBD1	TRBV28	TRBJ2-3	CASSLQDREADTQYF
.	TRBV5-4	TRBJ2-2	CASSSRGPPANTGELFF
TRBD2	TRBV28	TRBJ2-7	CASSSRLAWQYF
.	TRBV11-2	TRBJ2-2	CATFANTGELFF
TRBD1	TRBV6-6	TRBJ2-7	CASSYSDRGGEQYF
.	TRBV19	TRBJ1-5	CASSRRQEINQPQHF
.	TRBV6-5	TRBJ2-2	CASSYARPNTGELFF
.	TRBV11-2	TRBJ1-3	CASSYGNTIYF
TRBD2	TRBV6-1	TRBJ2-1	CASSVLAGGGGEQFF
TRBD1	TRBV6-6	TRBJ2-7	CASSSWSGQGYEQYF
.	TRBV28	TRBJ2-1	CASRESGLEQFF
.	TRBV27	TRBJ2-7	CASSFFLGDYEQYF
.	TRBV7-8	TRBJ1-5	CASSLQGWQPQHF
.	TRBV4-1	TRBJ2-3	CASSPDSGTDTQYF
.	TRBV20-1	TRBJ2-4	CSASQGSIQYF
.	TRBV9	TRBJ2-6	CASSTSSLSGANVLTF
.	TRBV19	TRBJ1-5	CASRIGQGNQPQHF
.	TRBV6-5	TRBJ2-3	CASSYGFGSGDTQYF
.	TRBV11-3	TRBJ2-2	CASSSLRGQNTGELFF
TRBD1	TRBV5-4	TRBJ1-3	CASSTGQAFSGNTIYF